This TCR beta chain was documented in a study of identifying expanded T cells in peripheral blood. Some clones are missing from TCRdb's copy, which holds only in-frame ones; the method was immunoSEQ multiplex PCR. In the table there are some 77,000 clones, more than 75% of which are singletons. This CDR3 has 12 amino acids. With 3 bases removed from V and 4 bases from J, the gap between germline ends came to 5 bases. Germline CDR1 reads SGHTA; CDR2 reads FQGNSA. V gene TRBV7-2 combines with J gene TRBJ2-3, with D unresolved. The clonotype originates from a person aged 18 to 75 in good health. The specimen was blood. The CDR3 DNA follows: TGTGCCAGCAGCTTTGCCTCAGATACGCAGTATTTT. It translates to CASSFASDTQYF.